These 19 T cell receptor beta chains share one sample of origin, sequenced in a study of identical twins. From the 5' RACE reads, TCRdb called clonotypes with MiXCR, one entry per CDR3 protein. In the table there are 600,000 to 850,000 distinct CDR3 sequences, around a sixth of which are singletons. These data also featured in a second study, about T cells expressing NK-cell markers.

Specimen: PBMCs. All receptors come from a woman under 30 in good health.

This clonotype appeared a few times. This CDR3 reads CASSHRGPNTEAFF. The CDR3 region has the DNA TGTGCCAGCAGCCACAGGGGGCCGAACACTGAAGCTTTCTTT. The chain is built from TRBV13 and TRBJ1-1, with 9 bases matching TRBD1. With 5 bases clipped from V and 1 base from J, the junction kept 2 bases outside the gene matches. Germline V lookup: CDR1 PRHDT, CDR2 FYEKMQ (reference sequence). The CDR3 totals 14 residues.

There are a few counts of this clonotype. J is TRBJ2-5 and V is TRBV6-5, with 11 bases that match TRBD2. With 8 bases clipped from V and 9 bases from J, the junction kept 5 bases outside the gene matches. The CDR3 consists of 12 residues. Per the germline V gene, CDR1 is MNHEY and CDR2 is SVGAGI. The CDR3 loop is CASSGSGRAQYF. The DNA of the CDR3 is TGTGCCAGCTCTGGTAGCGGGAGGGCCCAGTACTTC.

This chain uses TRBV28 with TRBJ2-5; D call uncertain. Germline CDR1 and CDR2: MDHEN and SYDVKM. The CDR3 sequence is 16 residues long. V lost 2 bases, J lost 2 bases, and 15 bases lay in between. The CDR3 DNA reads TGTGCCAGCAGTTTAATGGGGAACTCTGCACAAGAGACCCAGTACTTC. It yields the protein CASSLMGNSAQETQYF. Combining the CDR3 with reference TRBV28 and TRBJ2-5 gives the whole variable domain DVKVTQSSRYLVKRTGEKVFLECVQDMDHENMFWYRQDPGLGLRLIYFSYDVKMKEKGDIPEGYSVSREKKERFSLILESASTNQTSMYLCASSLMGNSAQETQYFGPGTRLLVL.

This clonotype was picked up a small number of times. This chain joins TRBV25-1 and TRBJ2-3, with 8 bases identical to TRBD2. The germline CDR1 and CDR2 sequences are MGHDK and SYGVNS. The J segment lost 6 bases and the V segment lost 1 base, leaving 6 bases of the junction unmatched. CDR3 length: 15 amino acids. The CDR3 sequence: CASSEWPGGSDTQYF. CDR3 sequence (DNA): TGTGCCAGCAGTGAATGGCCGGGAGGGTCGGATACGCAGTATTTT.

The table lists this clonotype with a few counts. This chain uses TRBV12-5 with TRBJ2-1; 13 nucleotides line up with TRBD2. V was pared by 5 bases and J by 7 bases, with 11 bases of the junction left unmatched. In germline, CDR1 is LGHNT, CDR2 FRNRAP. The CDR3 covers 17 residues. The CDR3 is CASGPKKGLAGFNEQFF. CDR3 in DNA: TGTGCTAGTGGTCCAAAAAAGGGACTAGCGGGATTTAATGAGCAGTTCTTC. Together with reference TRBV12-5 and TRBJ2-1, the CDR3 gives the full variable domain: DARVTQTPRHKVTEMGQEVTMRCQPILGHNTVFWYRQTMMQGLELLAYFRNRAPLDDSGMPKDRFSAEMPDATLATLKIQPSEPRDSAVYFCASGPKKGLAGFNEQFFGPGTRLTVL.

This clonotype was counted between two and nine times. V is TRBV5-1 and J is TRBJ1-1, with D perhaps TRBD1 (5 bases). The germline V gene has CDR1 SGHRS and CDR2 YFSETQ. V was cut by 2 bases and J by 1 base, with 21 bases left in between. The CDR3 has 18 residues. The CDR3 bases are TGCGCCAGCAGCTTCGAATTCGGGGGAAGTTGGGGGAACACTGAAGCTTTCTTT. Residues: CASSFEFGGSWGNTEAFF.

This clonotype was seen a handful of times. J is TRBJ2-7 and V is TRBV5-6; unclear D gene. CDR1 is SGHDT and CDR2 is YYEEEE in the germline V gene. This CDR3 is 16 amino acids long. V lost 0 bases and J lost 2, with 15 bases in between. CDR3 sequence: CASSLGGTIGPYEQYF. CDR3 DNA: TGTGCCAGCAGCTTGGGTGGCACGATAGGACCCTACGAGCAGTACTTC.

The chain couples TRBV27 to TRBJ2-3, with unresolved D. The CDR3 runs 13 residues. Per germline, CDR1 MNHEY and CDR2 SMNVEV (reference sequence). Trimming pared 5 bases from V and 3 bases from J, leaving 9 bases between. CDR3 protein: CASSPERTDTQYF. CDR3 DNA sequence: TGTGCCAGCAGTCCCGAAAGGACAGATACGCAGTATTTT.

The table lists this clonotype with a few counts. The chain joins TRBV6-5 to TRBJ2-2; 13 bases map to TRBD2. The germline V gene has CDR1 MNHEY and CDR2 SVGAGI. This CDR3 has 17 amino acids. J was trimmed by 6 bases and V by 0 bases; bases with no gene match: 4. CDR3: CASSYSGLAGVPGELFF. The CDR3 DNA reads TGTGCCAGCAGTTACTCCGGACTAGCGGGAGTTCCCGGGGAGCTGTTTTTT.

This chain links TRBV6-4 with TRBJ1-6, with D uncertain. Germline-derived CDR1 and CDR2 are MRHNA and SNTAGT. Trimming took off 0 bases at V and 9 bases at J, with 9 bases between the two ends. This CDR3 has 14 residues. The CDR3 DNA is TGTGCCAGCAGTGACTCCAACGGGGTTTCACCCCTCCACTTT. This gives the protein CASSDSNGVSPLHF.

This clonotype was observed a handful of times. This chain joins TRBV6-5 and TRBJ2-2; D not certain. Trimming removed 8 bases at V and 3 bases at J, with 7 bases between. The CDR3 length is 12 residues. Germline values: CDR1 MNHEY, CDR2 SVGAGI. CDR3 DNA sequence: TGTGCCAGCTACAGTTACACCGGGGAGCTGTTTTTT. It encodes CASYSYTGELFF.

The chain has TRBV20-1 and TRBJ2-1, with TRBD2 matching over 10 bases. CDR1 is DFQATT, CDR2 SNEGSKA, per germline (reference sequence). J was trimmed by 4 bases and V by 5 bases; bases with no gene match: 5. This CDR3 is built from 14 residues. CDR3 loop: CSARSGRSYNEQFF. Here the CDR3 DNA reads TGCAGTGCTCGTAGCGGGAGGTCTTACAATGAGCAGTTCTTC.

This clonotype has a handful of counts. V and J are TRBV10-2 and TRBJ1-5; 12 bases match TRBD1. CDR1 WSHSY and CDR2 SAAADI come from the germline V gene. After removal of 4 bases from V and 7 bases from J, the junction contained 8 bases not matched to a gene. This CDR3 has 16 amino acids. The CDR3 DNA is TGCGCCAGCAGTGGAAGGGACAGGGGGCGAGGGCAGCCCCAGCATTTT. Translation: CASSGRDRGRGQPQHF.

This sequence joins TRBV29-1 and TRBJ2-1, with TRBD2 identical over 9 bases. The CDR3 runs 14 residues. In germline, CDR1 is SQVTM, CDR2 ANQGSEA. J gave up 4 bases and V 4 bases, and 5 bases lay outside the gene matches. Here the CDR3 reads CSVVVAGEYNEQFF. The DNA for the CDR3 is TGCAGCGTTGTGGTAGCGGGGGAATACAATGAGCAGTTCTTC.

This clonotype turned up a few times. The V gene is TRBV20-1, the J gene TRBJ1-1; 7 positions match TRBD1. The CDR3 has 15 residues. In germline, CDR1 is DFQATT, CDR2 SNEGSKA (reference sequence). Trimming removed 5 bases from V and 2 bases from J; junction bases left unmatched: 11. As DNA, the CDR3 is TGCAGTGCTGGGGGACTGGGGACAGATAACACTGAAGCTTTCTTT. Amino acids: CSAGGLGTDNTEAFF.

Written as DNA, the CDR3 is TGTGCCAGCTCAACTCGACTAGCGGCAGATACGCAGTATTTT. It translates to CASSTRLAADTQYF. The chain links TRBV18 to TRBJ2-3; the match to TRBD2 covers 9 bases. The CDR3 runs 14 residues. Germline V gives CDR1 KGHSH, CDR2 LQKENI. With 5 bases clipped from V and 4 bases from J, the junction kept 4 bases outside the gene matches.

This sequence joins TRBV20-1 and TRBJ2-3; 7 bases fit TRBD1. Trimming took 3 bases from V and 2 from J; bases not matched to a gene: 5. The CDR3 runs to 14 residues. Per the germline V gene, CDR1 is DFQATT and CDR2 is SNEGSKA (reference sequence). The CDR3 bases are TGCAGTGCTAGCAAGGGGGCCTACACAGATACGCAGTATTTT. This sequence encodes CSASKGAYTDTQYF.

V and J are TRBV12-3 or TRBV12-4 and TRBJ1-5, with no clear D. CDR3 length: 14 amino acids. The V gene lost 2 bases and the J gene lost 5 bases, with 10 bases spanning the gap. CDR3 coding DNA: TGTGCCAGCAGTTTACAGGCCGAGTATCAGCCCCAGCATTTT. Translation gives CASSLQAEYQPQHF.

There are many counts of this clonotype. V gene TRBV20-1 combines with J gene TRBJ2-7; no clear D gene. The germline gives CDR1 DFQATT, CDR2 SNEGSKA (reference sequence). Trimming took 0 bases from V and 2 from J, leaving 14 bases between them. There are 15 residues in the CDR3. CDR3: CSARDEMSGTYEQYF. For the CDR3, the DNA is TGCAGTGCTAGAGATGAAATGAGTGGGACCTACGAGCAGTACTTC.